The 21 T cell receptor beta chains below all came from one sample that was sequenced in a study of CD8+CD57+ T cells in acquired aplastic anemia. The template used for profiling TCR beta VDJ and CDR3 was genomic DNA. Each CDR3 protein gets one entry after TCRdb re-called the reads with MiXCR. This sample carries hundreds of thousands of distinct CDR3 sequences, approximately 55% of them seen once, and the ten largest clones take 8%. The specimen sequenced was sorted CD4+, CD8+, or CD8+CD57+ T cells (not recorded which) from PBMCs. The source of these receptors is a human donor with severe aplastic anemia or a healthy control (not recorded which).

This clonotype was counted a single time. V gene TRBV7-2 combines with J gene TRBJ2-3; D remains ambiguous. Germline CDR1 and CDR2: SGHTA and FQGNSA. The CDR3 sequence is 15 residues long. V lost 5 bases and J 0 bases, leaving 12 bases between the germline ends. The CDR3 DNA sequence: TGTGCCAGCAGCGAGGCTGCCTCTAGCACAGATACGCAGTATTTT. It codes for CASSEAASSTDTQYF.

J is TRBJ2-7 and V is TRBV7-9; 9 bases are a match to TRBD1. J was trimmed by 2 bases and V by 5 bases; bases with no gene match: 13. The CDR3 extends over 17 amino acids. Germline lookup yields CDR1 SEHNR and CDR2 FQNEAQ (reference sequence). The DNA of the CDR3 is TGTGCCAGCAGCCTCCCCCCGGGACAGGGCTTCGCCTACGAGCAGTACTTC. This sequence encodes CASSLPPGQGFAYEQYF.

This clonotype has a handful of counts. The chain links TRBV5-1 to TRBJ2-7, with 11 positions matching TRBD2. The CDR3 extends over 14 amino acids. J was trimmed by 4 bases and V by 2 bases; bases with no gene match: 2. CDR1 SGHRS and CDR2 YFSETQ come from the germline V gene. In DNA form, the CDR3 reads TGCGCCAGCAGCTTACTAGCGGGAGAGTACGAGCAGTACTTC. Encoded protein: CASSLLAGEYEQYF.

The chain uses TRBV19 and TRBJ1-3, with 9 nucleotides matching TRBD1. The CDR3 has 14 residues. CDR1 is LNHDA and CDR2 is SQIVND in the germline V gene (reference sequence). V dropped 6 bases and J dropped 4; count of bases not matched to a gene: 4. CDR3 sequence: CASRNRGQGNTIYF. The CDR3 nucleotides read TGTGCCAGTAGAAACAGGGGGCAAGGAAACACCATATATTTT.

Comments on this clonotype: A much larger clone is a single base away; this may be a read error. V and J are TRBV6-5 and TRBJ1-1; TRBD1 is a possible D gene (6 bases). CDR3 length: 15 residues. V lost 2 bases and J lost 6, with 16 bases in between. Germline CDR1 is MNHEY and CDR2 is SVGAGI. The CDR3 DNA follows: TGTGCCAGCAGTTACCGGCTAATTGGGGGCGCTGAAGCTTTCTTT. Translated: CASSYRLIGGAEAFF.

The chain links TRBV20-1 to TRBJ1-4; TRBD1 agrees at 7 bases. The V segment lost 5 bases and the J segment 7 bases; nucleotides outside the gene matches: 4. Germline CDR1 is DFQATT and CDR2 is SNEGSKA (reference sequence). The CDR3 has 12 amino acids. DNA of the CDR3: TGCAGTGCTCGAAAGGGGGCTGAAAAACTGTTTTTT. Residues: CSARKGAEKLFF.

About this clonotype itself: A much larger clone lies a single base off, so this may be a read error. V and J are TRBV28 and TRBJ1-5; D gene unclear. V gave up 6 bases and J gave up 5 bases, with 14 bases separating them. Looked up from germline, CDR1 is MDHEN and CDR2 is SYDVKM. The CDR3 totals 14 residues. CDR3 residues: CASRDQLDHQPQHF. The DNA for the CDR3 is TGTGCCAGCAGAGATCAGTTGGACCATCAGCCCCAGCATTTT.

This clonotype was recorded many times. This chain uses TRBV25-1 with TRBJ1-2, with a tentative D call TRBD1 (5 bases). Germline-derived CDR1 and CDR2 are MGHDK and SYGVNS. This CDR3 is built from 13 residues. V was shortened by 2 bases and J by 3 bases, with 7 bases between the two germline ends. The CDR3 DNA is TGTGCCAGCAGTGAAGTAGGGGACTATGGCTACACCTTC. It is translated as CASSEVGDYGYTF.

This clonotype was recorded a few times. The rearrangement joins TRBV7-2 to TRBJ1-1, with D uncertain. Germline lookup yields CDR1 SGHTA and CDR2 FQGNSA. The CDR3 covers 13 residues. Between the trimmed V and J ends, which lost 0 bases and 5 bases, there was a span of 7 bases. CDR3 residues: CASSLALGTEAFF. The CDR3 DNA reads TGTGCCAGCAGCTTAGCGTTAGGGACTGAAGCTTTCTTT.

The sample holds many counts of this clonotype. This chain joins TRBV6-6 and TRBJ2-1; 8 nucleotides match TRBD2. CDR1 is MNHNY and CDR2 is SVGAGI in the germline V gene (reference sequence). The length of the CDR3 is 17 residues. J lost 7 bases, V lost 2 bases, and 13 bases had no gene match. CDR3 nucleotides: TGTGCCAGCAGTTACAGAGCGGGGGACTCAAACGGTAATGAGCAGTTCTTC. Translation: CASSYRAGDSNGNEQFF.

V and J are TRBV12-3 or TRBV12-4 and TRBJ2-5; the match to TRBD1 covers 8 bases. The CDR3 consists of 14 residues. J lost 2 bases, V lost 6 bases, and 5 bases had no gene match. The CDR3, as DNA: TGTGCCAGCAGCACAGACAGGGGTCAAGAGACCCAGTACTTC. It is translated as CASSTDRGQETQYF.

The rearrangement uses TRBV2 and TRBJ2-5, with D perhaps TRBD1 (6 bases). This CDR3 has 16 residues. CDR1 and CDR2 from the germline V gene are SNHLY and FYNNEI. The V end lost 6 bases, the J end lost 3 bases, and 20 bases lay between the germline ends. CDR3 region: CASSLLGRTVKETQYF. Written as DNA, the CDR3 is TGTGCCAGCAGCCTCCTAGGAAGGACAGTAAAAGAGACCCAGTACTTC.

The chain carries TRBV7-9 and TRBJ2-2; D unresolved. The V gene lost 2 bases and the J gene lost 8 bases, with 15 bases spanning the gap. There are 15 residues in the CDR3. Germline V gives CDR1 SEHNR, CDR2 FQNEAQ (reference sequence). The DNA for the CDR3 is TGTGCCAGCAGCTTATTTCCCCAAGCAACAGGGGAGCTGTTTTTT. This gives the protein CASSLFPQATGELFF.

This clonotype was seen repeatedly, ten times or more. The junction and the germline gene differ at one end; a read error may be behind it. The rearrangement links TRBV24-1 to TRBJ1-2, with unresolved D. Germline V gives CDR1 KGHDR, CDR2 SFDVKD. The CDR3 covers 14 residues. The CDR3 DNA reads as TGTGCCACCAGTGATCGGACCGGCTTGTATGGTTACACCTTC. Encoded protein: CATSDRTGLYGYTF.

This clonotype was counted only a few times. A read error may be the cause here, since a much bigger clone is one base away. No conserved phenylalanine or tryptophan is present at the end of the CDR3, so a read error is the likely explanation. The chain carries TRBV9 and TRBJ2-1; 8 nucleotides match TRBD1. The CDR3 is made up of 15 amino acids. Germline CDR1 SGDLS, CDR2 YYNGEE. The junction had 10 bases not matched to a gene; V was cut back by 3 bases and J by 8 bases. The CDR3 region is CASSAVQGDRHEQFL. The CDR3 DNA reads as TGTGCCAGCAGCGCCGTACAGGGGGACAGGCATGAGCAGTTCCTC.

This clonotype was observed at least ten times. The V gene is TRBV9, the J gene TRBJ2-3, with D unresolved. The CDR3 is 14 amino acids. V lost 1 base and J lost 10, with 16 bases in between. Germline CDR1 reads SGDLS; CDR2 reads YYNGEE. CDR3 loop: CASSVMVPAAAQYF. CDR3 nucleotides: TGTGCCAGCAGCGTAATGGTCCCGGCGGCGGCGCAGTATTTT.

The DNA for the CDR3 is TGCAGTGCTAGAAGAGGTGGGGCCCAAGAGACCCAGTACTTC. It specifies CSARRGGAQETQYF. The genes are TRBV20-1 and TRBJ2-5, with D possibly matching TRBD1 (5 bases). The CDR3 is 14 residues long. The germline CDR1 and CDR2 sequences are DFQATT and SNEGSKA (reference sequence). The ends were cut back, 2 bases at V and 1 base at J, with 11 bases in the middle.

V is TRBV5-6 and J is TRBJ1-4, with no clear D. Germline-derived CDR1 and CDR2 are SGHDT and YYEEEE. V was cut by 1 base and J by 6 bases, with 16 bases left in between. The CDR3 has 16 residues. The CDR3 DNA follows: TGTGCCAGCAGCTTGTGGGCGGTACATTGGGATGAAAAACTGTTTTTT. It specifies CASSLWAVHWDEKLFF. Supplemented by reference TRBV5-6 and TRBJ1-4, the full variable domain reads DAGVTQSPTHLIKTRGQQVTLRCSPKSGHDTVSWYQQALGQGPQFIFQYYEEEERQRGNFPDRFSGHQFPNYSSELNVNALLLGDSALYLCASSLWAVHWDEKLFFGSGTQLSVL.

The chain links TRBV2 to TRBJ2-5; 8 bases are a match to TRBD2. After removal of 8 bases from V and 5 bases from J, the junction contained 13 bases not matched to a gene. The CDR3 contains 15 residues. Germline assignment: CDR1 SNHLY and CDR2 FYNNEI. CDR3 amino acids: CASEVGSGGGETQYF. CDR3 DNA sequence: TGTGCCAGCGAGGTCGGTTCCGGGGGGGGCGAGACCCAGTACTTC. Full variable domain (outside the CDR3, taken from reference TRBV2 and TRBJ2-5): EPEVTQTPSHQVTQMGQEVILRCVPISNHLYFYWYRQILGQKVEFLVSFYNNEISEKSEIFDDQFSVERPDGSNFTLKIRSTKLEDSAMYFCASEVGSGGGETQYFGPGTRLLVL.

The chain has TRBV5-1 and TRBJ2-1; no reliable D call. Looked up from germline, CDR1 is SGHRS and CDR2 is YFSETQ. Trimming stripped 4 bases from V and 4 bases from J, with 9 bases between. The CDR3 is made up of 13 amino acids. CDR3: CASSDFGYNEQFF. CDR3 nucleotides: TGCGCCAGCAGCGACTTCGGATACAATGAGCAGTTCTTC.

In its sample, this clonotype was seen many times. The chain links TRBV12-3 or TRBV12-4 to TRBJ1-1, with D hard to call. The CDR3 is 12 residues long. V was trimmed by 6 bases and J by 1 base, leaving 6 bases between them. This chain's CDR3 is CASSPRNTEAFF. Written as DNA, the CDR3 is TGTGCCAGCAGCCCACGGAACACTGAAGCTTTCTTT.